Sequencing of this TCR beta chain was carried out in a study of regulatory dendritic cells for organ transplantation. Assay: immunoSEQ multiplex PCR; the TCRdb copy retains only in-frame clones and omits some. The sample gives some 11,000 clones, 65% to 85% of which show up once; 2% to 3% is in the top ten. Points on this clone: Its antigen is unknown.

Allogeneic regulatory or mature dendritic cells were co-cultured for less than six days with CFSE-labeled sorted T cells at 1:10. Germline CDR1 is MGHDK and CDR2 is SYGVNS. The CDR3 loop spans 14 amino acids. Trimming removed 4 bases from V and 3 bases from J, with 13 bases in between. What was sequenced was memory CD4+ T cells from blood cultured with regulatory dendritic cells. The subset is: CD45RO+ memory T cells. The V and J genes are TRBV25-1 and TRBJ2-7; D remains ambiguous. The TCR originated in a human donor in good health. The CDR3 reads CASSAGGPIYEQYF. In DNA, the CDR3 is TGTGCCAGCAGTGCCGGTGGTCCTATCTACGAGCAGTACTTC.